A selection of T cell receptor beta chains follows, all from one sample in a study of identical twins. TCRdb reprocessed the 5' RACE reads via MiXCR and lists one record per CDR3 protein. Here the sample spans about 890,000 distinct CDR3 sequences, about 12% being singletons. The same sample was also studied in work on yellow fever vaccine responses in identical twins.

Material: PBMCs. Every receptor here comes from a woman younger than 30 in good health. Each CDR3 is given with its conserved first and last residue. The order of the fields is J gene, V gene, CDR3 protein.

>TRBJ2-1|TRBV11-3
CASSLARKWYNEQFF
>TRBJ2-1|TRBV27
CASSRYRGGEQFF
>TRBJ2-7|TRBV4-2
CASSQFREYEQYF
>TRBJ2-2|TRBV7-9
CASSRAGSANTGELFF
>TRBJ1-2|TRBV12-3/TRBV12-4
CASSFQGSYGYTF
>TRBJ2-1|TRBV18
CASSPGTGAYNEQFF
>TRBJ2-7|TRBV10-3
CAIGIDYEQYF
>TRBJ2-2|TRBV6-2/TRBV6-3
CASSYSILRPSNTGELFF
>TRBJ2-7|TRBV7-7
CASSSTSGGEQYF
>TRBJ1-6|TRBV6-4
CASSDSFGGSPLHF
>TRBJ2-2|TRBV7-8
CASSFERGRFNTGELFF
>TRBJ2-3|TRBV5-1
CASSGTPTSTDTQYF
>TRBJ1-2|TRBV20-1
CSARDPGQGAYGYTF
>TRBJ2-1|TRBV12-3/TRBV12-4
CASSLGPAGNEQFF
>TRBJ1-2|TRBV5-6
CASSLSLQGPTNYGYTF
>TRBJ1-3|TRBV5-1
CASSIGDVSSGNTIYF
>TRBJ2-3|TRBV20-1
CSARDSTGTRGGDTQYF
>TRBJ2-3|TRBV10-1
CASSDGAAPRDTQYF
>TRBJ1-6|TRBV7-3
CASSLTGVNSPLHF
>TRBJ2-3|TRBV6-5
CASSYRTRTGGNTDTQYF
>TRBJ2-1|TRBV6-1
CASSGGRSAPYNEQFF
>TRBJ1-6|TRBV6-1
CASSPLGTGHSPLHF
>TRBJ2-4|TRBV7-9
CASSFGWGEDIQYF
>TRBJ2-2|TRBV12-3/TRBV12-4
CASSFLAGGYTGELFF
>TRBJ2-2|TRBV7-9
CASSRAGRETGELFF